These 8 T cell receptor beta chains were all obtained from the same sample, sequenced in a study of blood T cell repertoires in COVID-19. The assay was immunoSEQ multiplex PCR, and TCRdb's table has in-frame clones only and misses some. Among more than 300,000 clones listed, around 91% were seen once. The sample was peripheral blood. The origin of the receptors is a woman between 18 and 30 years old who had recovered from COVID-19.

V gene TRBV14 combines with J gene TRBJ2-3, with TRBD2 identical over 10 bases. V gave up 0 bases and J gave up 4 bases; unmatched junction bases: 7. The CDR3 is made up of 17 amino acids. Germline-derived CDR1 and CDR2 are SGHDN and FVKESK. The CDR3 nucleotides are TGTGCCAGCAGCCAAGATGGGCTAGCGGGAGTCGCAGATACGCAGTATTTT. Amino acid sequence: CASSQDGLAGVADTQYF.

This clone was seen just once. This sequence joins TRBV7-2 and TRBJ2-2, with 8 bases aligning to TRBD2. J lost 8 bases, V lost 1 base, and 9 bases had no gene match. The length of the CDR3 is 16 residues. Germline V CDR1 and CDR2: SGHTA, FQGNSA. The CDR3 loop reads CASSLVKAGGSGELFF. CDR3 nucleotide sequence: TGTGCCAGCAGCTTAGTTAAGGCGGGGGGTTCGGGGGAGCTGTTTTTT.

This rearrangement joins TRBV6-4 to TRBJ2-6; 7 positions match TRBD1. Germline CDR1 reads MRHNA; CDR2 reads SNTAGT. The V and J ends lost 4 bases and 0 bases, in that order; junction bases with no gene match: 3. The CDR3 length is 16 residues. The DNA for the CDR3 is TGTGCCAGCAGTGCAGACAGGGCCTCTGGGGCCAACGTCCTGACTTTC. Its translation: CASSADRASGANVLTF.

This clone was found a few times. V is TRBV11-3 and J is TRBJ2-7, with 8 bases that match TRBD2. The CDR3 has 12 residues. The trim removed 6 bases at V and 6 bases at J, leaving 4 bases unmatched. Germline V CDR1 and CDR2: SGHNT, YENEEA. The CDR3 bases are TGTGCCAGCAGTCACGGACTAGCCGAGCAGTACGTC. Amino acid sequence: CASSHGLAEQYV.

The V gene is TRBV5-6, the J gene TRBJ1-2, with D tentatively TRBD1 (5 bases). Germline values: CDR1 SGHDT, CDR2 YYEEEE. The V end lost 0 bases, the J end lost 7 bases, and 13 bases lay between the germline ends. This CDR3 region has 14 residues. The CDR3 DNA is TGTGCCAGCAGCTTGGGTGGCAGGGATGTTGGCTACACCTTC. Translation gives CASSLGGRDVGYTF.

V gene TRBV7-9 combines with J gene TRBJ2-1; D is unresolved. Trimming pared 5 bases from V and 0 bases from J, leaving 8 bases between. This CDR3 region has 14 residues. CDR1 SEHNR and CDR2 FQNEAQ come from the germline V gene (reference sequence). The CDR3 bases are TGTGCCAGCAGCCCGATGAGCTCCTACAATGAGCAGTTCTTC. This encodes CASSPMSSYNEQFF.

Here the CDR3 reads CASSQRPGNTEAFF. The CDR3 nucleotides are TGTGCCAGCAGCCAAAGACCAGGAAACACTGAAGCTTTCTTT. The rearrangement uses TRBV7-9 and TRBJ1-1; D call uncertain. The CDR3 runs 14 residues. V was cut by 5 bases and J by 2 bases, with 12 bases left in between. Germline CDR1 reads SEHNR; CDR2 reads FQNEAQ (reference sequence).

This clone occurred once. V gene TRBV11-2 combines with J gene TRBJ2-1, with D perhaps matching TRBD2 (6 bases). V gave up 2 bases and J gave up 4 bases, with 12 bases separating them. Germline assignment: CDR1 SGHAT and CDR2 FQNNGV. This CDR3 is built from 15 residues. This chain's CDR3 is CASSLSGLDYNEQFF. Here the CDR3 DNA reads TGTGCCAGCAGCTTATCGGGACTGGATTACAATGAGCAGTTCTTC.